The rows below give T cell receptor beta chains drawn from one sample of a study of CD8+ T cells in alopecia areata. Assay used: immunoSEQ multiplex PCR; TCRdb lists only in-frame clones, some missing. This table holds roughly 200,000 clones, roughly 40% found once. The material sequenced was CD4+ T cells sorted from blood, taken at roughly week 38, from a patient treated with tofacitinib. Receptor source: a human donor with alopecia areata. Each CDR3 is given with its conserved first and last residue. D genes are given only for firm matches. Size values are once, few and many counts, or a class for expanded clones, and some rows have none.

j_call | clone_size | d_call | v_call | cdr3_aa | cdr3_nt
TRBJ1-1 | few | . | TRBV7-2 | CASSLMTLNTEAFF | TGTGCCAGCAGCTTAATGACGTTGAACACTGAAGCTTTCTTT
TRBJ2-5 | once | . | TRBV18 | CASSSKETQYF | TGTGCCAGCTCGTCCAAAGAGACCCAGTACTTC
TRBJ2-1 | . | . | TRBV7-2 | CASSPPRGAYLNEQFF | TGTGCCAGCAGCCCCCCCCGAGGAGCTTATTTGAATGAGCAGTTCTTC
TRBJ2-1 | . | . | TRBV7-2 | CASSSLGTNEQFF | TGTGCCAGCAGCAGTTTAGGCACAAATGAGCAGTTCTTC
TRBJ2-1 | few | TRBD2 | TRBV10-3 | CAIKGTSGASGEQFF | TGTGCCATCAAAGGAACTAGCGGGGCCTCAGGGGAGCAGTTCTTC
TRBJ2-1 | . | . | TRBV7-3 | CASRPGTNPKGEQFF | TGTGCCAGCAGACCCGGGACGAACCCGAAGGGTGAGCAGTTCTTC
TRBJ1-5 | few | . | TRBV6-6 | CASRPQGQPQHF | TGTGCCAGCAGGCCTCAGGGTCAGCCCCAGCATTTT
TRBJ2-5 | . | . | TRBV7-8 | CASSSKMTGQETQYF | TGTGCCAGCAGCTCTAAAATGACAGGCCAAGAGACCCAGTACTTC
TRBJ2-7 | . | TRBD2 | TRBV6-5 | CASSSGGRAYEQYF | TGTGCCAGCAGCTCGGGGGGGAGGGCCTACGAGCAGTACTTC
TRBJ2-6 | . | TRBD1 | TRBV27 | CASSPDRGRSGANVLTF | TGTGCCAGCAGTCCAGACAGGGGGCGATCCGGGGCCAACGTCCTGACTTTC
TRBJ1-5 | . | TRBD1 | TRBV30 | CAWSVPGTVGNQPQHF | TGTGCCTGGAGTGTACCAGGGACAGTCGGCAATCAGCCCCAGCATTTT
TRBJ2-7 | many | . | TRBV5-1 | CASRTDSYEQYF | TGCGCCAGCAGAACAGACTCCTACGAGCAGTACTTC
TRBJ2-3 | . | . | TRBV9 | CASSVSGFTTDTQYF | TGTGCCAGCAGCGTAAGCGGATTTACCACAGATACGCAGTATTTT
TRBJ1-1 | . | TRBD1 | TRBV11-2 | CASSVQGDRGNTEAFF | TGTGCCAGCAGCGTCCAGGGGGATAGAGGGAACACTGAAGCTTTCTTT
TRBJ1-5 | few | TRBD1 | TRBV28 | CASSPIDRDNQPQHF | TGTGCCAGCAGTCCGATTGACAGGGACAATCAGCCCCAGCATTTT
TRBJ1-2 | few | TRBD1 | TRBV7-2 | CASSFPGGQGYTF | TGTGCCAGCAGCTTCCCAGGGGGTCAGGGCTACACCTTC
TRBJ2-5 | . | . | TRBV7-6 | CASSLFSGGWETQYF | TGTGCCAGCAGCTTATTCTCGGGTGGCTGGGAGACCCAGTACTTC
TRBJ2-7 | . | . | TRBV7-2 | CASSTQGYEQYF | TGTGCCAGCAGCACTCAGGGGTACGAGCAGTACTTC
TRBJ2-7 | few | TRBD2 | TRBV7-3 | CASSFPNRTSGSTYEQYF | TGTGCCAGCAGCTTCCCCAACCGCACTAGCGGGAGTACATACGAGCAGTACTTC
TRBJ2-1 | few | . | TRBV4-1 | CASSQVDLGLSYNEQFF | TGCGCCAGCAGCCAAGTCGATTTGGGTCTCTCCTACAATGAGCAGTTCTTC
TRBJ2-2 | . | . | TRBV6-5 | CASSLQNVGELFF | TGTGCCAGCAGTCTCCAGAACGTCGGGGAGCTGTTTTTT
TRBJ2-2 | few | . | TRBV4-1 | CASSPAGSGGELFF | TGCGCCAGCAGCCCTGCAGGGTCAGGCGGGGAGCTGTTTTTT
TRBJ2-1 | few | TRBD1 | TRBV29-1 | CSVGAGGAYNEQFF | TGCAGCGTTGGGGCAGGGGGCGCCTACAATGAGCAGTTCTTC
TRBJ2-1 | few | . | TRBV29-1 | CSVEDLGLGRYNEQFF | TGCAGCGTTGAAGATCTGGGACTGGGCCGTTACAATGAGCAGTTCTTC
TRBJ1-2 | few | . | TRBV5-1 | CASSLEFSGNYGYTF | TGCGCCAGCAGCTTGGAGTTCTCGGGTAACTATGGCTACACCTTC
TRBJ2-3 | . | . | TRBV7-2 | CASSFTGSRTDTQYF | TGTGCCAGCAGCTTCACAGGGAGTCGAACAGATACGCAGTATTTT
TRBJ2-3 | . | . | TRBV27 | CASSDLLNTQYF | TGTGCCAGCAGTGATCTACTAAATACGCAGTATTTT
TRBJ1-1 | . | TRBD1 | TRBV29-1 | CSVVKTGGGGNTEAFF | TGCAGCGTTGTTAAGACAGGGGGCGGGGGAAACACTGAAGCTTTCTTT
TRBJ2-1 | . | . | TRBV28 | CASKGREYIEQFF | TGTGCCAGCAAAGGACGGGAGTATATTGAGCAGTTCTTC
TRBJ2-1 | few | TRBD2 | TRBV29-1 | CRGLACPSYNEQFF | TGCAGGGGACTAGCGTGTCCCTCCTACAATGAGCAGTTCTTC
TRBJ2-1 | many | TRBD2 | TRBV2 | CASRAGLAGSSYNEQFF | TGTGCCAGCAGGGCCGGACTAGCGGGGAGCTCCTACAATGAGCAGTTCTTC
TRBJ1-2 | few | . | TRBV7-2 | CASSVTGNDYGYTF | TGTGCCAGCAGCGTAACCGGTAACGACTATGGCTACACCTTC
TRBJ2-1 | once | TRBD2 | TRBV4-2 | CASSLALAGVGNEQFF | TGTGCCAGCAGCTTGGCCCTAGCGGGAGTCGGAAATGAGCAGTTCTTC
TRBJ1-1 | few | . | TRBV7-2 | CASSFRGPEAFF | TGTGCCAGCAGCTTCAGGGGCCCTGAAGCTTTCTTT
TRBJ2-5 | . | . | TRBV20-1 | CSARSEETQYF | TGCAGTGCTAGATCGGAAGAGACCCAGTACTTC
TRBJ1-2 | . | . | TRBV4-2 | CASSRETVNYGYTF | TGTGCCAGCAGCCGGGAGACGGTGAACTATGGCTACACCTTC
TRBJ2-5 | . | . | TRBV6-1 | CASSFSGWETQYF | TGTGCCAGCAGTTTCTCGGGATGGGAGACCCAGTACTTC
TRBJ2-5 | few | . | TRBV6-1 | CAITRDLQETQYF | TGTGCCATCACCCGAGACTTGCAAGAGACCCAGTACTTC
TRBJ2-6 | . | TRBD2 | TRBV7-9 | CASSLIRGVYSGANVLTF | TGTGCCAGCAGCTTAATCCGGGGGGTATACTCTGGGGCCAACGTCCTGACTTTC
TRBJ2-7 | . | TRBD1 | TRBV19 | CASTRQGSYEQYF | TGTGCCAGTACCCGACAGGGTTCCTACGAGCAGTACTTC
TRBJ2-7 | . | . | TRBV19 | CASTPRGRSYEQYF | TGTGCCAGCACCCCCCGGGGGCGCTCCTACGAGCAGTACTTC
TRBJ2-3 | . | TRBD2 | TRBV29-1 | CSAGQAGKADTQYF | TGCAGCGCCGGCCAAGCGGGAAAAGCAGATACGCAGTATTTT
TRBJ2-5 | . | . | TRBV23-1 | CASSPKEEETQYF | TGCGCCAGCAGTCCGAAAGAGGAAGAGACCCAGTACTTC
TRBJ2-5 | . | TRBD2 | TRBV29-1 | CSVDRGRGETQYF | TGCAGCGTTGATCGGGGGAGGGGAGAGACCCAGTACTTC
TRBJ1-1 | few | . | TRBV7-2 | CASSINRRVEAFF | TGTGCCAGCAGCATCAACCGGAGAGTTGAAGCTTTCTTT
TRBJ2-1 | few | TRBD1 | TRBV4-1 | CASSQESGRDRDNEQFF | TGCGCCAGCAGCCAAGAATCGGGAAGGGACAGGGACAATGAGCAGTTCTTC
TRBJ2-1 | few | . | TRBV2 | CASRPTYNEQFF | TGTGCCAGCAGACCCACCTATAATGAGCAGTTCTTC
TRBJ2-3 | few | . | TRBV7-3 | CASSFDSTDTQYF | TGTGCCAGCAGCTTCGATAGCACAGATACGCAGTATTTT
TRBJ1-2 | few | TRBD1 | TRBV18 | CASSPGQGDRYGYTF | TGTGCCAGCTCACCTGGACAGGGAGATCGTTATGGCTACACCTTC
TRBJ2-1 | many | . | TRBV27 | CASSSGEGILGNEQFF | TGTGCCAGCAGTTCAGGGGAGGGAATCTTAGGCAATGAGCAGTTCTTC
TRBJ1-2 | few | . | TRBV5-1 | CASSLDGIANYGYTF | TGCGCCAGCAGCTTGGACGGGATAGCTAACTATGGCTACACCTTC
TRBJ1-5 | . | . | TRBV30 | CAWSVVGKGNQPQHF | TGTGCCTGGAGTGTAGTAGGGAAGGGCAATCAGCCCCAGCATTTT
TRBJ2-5 | few | . | TRBV7-2 | CASSRGGVPWAQYF | TGTGCCAGCAGCCGAGGGGGGGTCCCCTGGGCCCAGTACTTC
TRBJ2-1 | . | TRBD2 | TRBV11-2 | CASSFFWGPAGGTHNEQFF | TGTGCCAGCAGCTTTTTTTGGGGTCCGGCGGGAGGTACCCACAATGAGCAGTTCTTC
TRBJ2-5 | . | . | TRBV7-2 | CASSSKETQYF | TGTGCCAGCAGCTCCAAGGAGACCCAGTACTTC